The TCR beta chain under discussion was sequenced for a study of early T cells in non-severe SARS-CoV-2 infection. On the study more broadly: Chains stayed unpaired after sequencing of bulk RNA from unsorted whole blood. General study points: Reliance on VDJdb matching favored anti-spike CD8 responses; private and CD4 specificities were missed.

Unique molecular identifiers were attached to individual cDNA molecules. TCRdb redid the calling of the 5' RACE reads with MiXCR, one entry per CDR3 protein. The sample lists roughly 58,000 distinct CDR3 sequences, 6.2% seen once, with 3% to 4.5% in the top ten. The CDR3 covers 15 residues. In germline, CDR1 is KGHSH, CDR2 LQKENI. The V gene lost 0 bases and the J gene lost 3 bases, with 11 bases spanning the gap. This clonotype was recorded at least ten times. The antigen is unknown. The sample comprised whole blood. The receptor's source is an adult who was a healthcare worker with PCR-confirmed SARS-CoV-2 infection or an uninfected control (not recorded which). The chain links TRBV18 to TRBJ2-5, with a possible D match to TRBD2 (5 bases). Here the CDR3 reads CASSPPSLAKETQYF. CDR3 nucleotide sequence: TGTGCCAGCTCACCACCATCTCTAGCCAAAGAGACCCAGTACTTC.